This TCR beta chain was identified during a study of radiation and T cells in renal cell carcinoma. Overall study results and limits: From baseline, blood top tumor clonotypes peaked at 2 weeks post-radiation. Baseline intratumoral clonotype presence is unknown without pretreatment biopsies.

Noted time point: blood 4 weeks post-SBRT, at nephrectomy. Treatment denoted: 15 Gy SBRT to primary tumor, nephrectomy 4 weeks later. Nephrectomy followed 15 Gy stereotactic body radiation by 4 weeks. Radiation-treated patients gave blood at baseline, week 2 and week 4. To note about this clone: Its antigen remains unidentified.

Sequenced by immunoSEQ multiplex PCR; TCRdb stores in-frame clones only, minus some. The sample lists about 86,000 clones; about 82% were seen once. The V gene's germline CDR1 is SGHTA and CDR2 FQGNSA. J gave up 9 bases and V 5 bases, and 9 bases lay outside the gene matches. This CDR3 contains 15 residues. The sample consisted of blood, taken from a patient whose treatment included radiotherapy and nephrectomy. The gene calls are TRBV7-2 and TRBJ2-1, with 11 bases lining up with TRBD2. This TCR derives from a middle-aged man with renal cell carcinoma. CDR3 sequence reads: CASSPPSGGQGEQFF. In DNA form, the CDR3 reads TGTGCCAGCAGCCCTCCTAGCGGGGGGCAGGGTGAGCAGTTCTTC.